The rows below give T cell receptor beta chains drawn from one sample of a study of PD-1 blockade in classical Hodgkin lymphoma. Data came from immunoSEQ multiplex PCR; TCRdb stores just in-frame clones and leaves some out. This sample has tens of thousands of clones, with over 75% found just once. The sequenced sample was peripheral blood mononuclear cells (PBMCs), obtained before the fourth cycle of nivolumab. Receptors were obtained from a human donor with classical Hodgkin lymphoma. Both conserved end residues are part of each CDR3. Each record gives: V gene, J gene, CDR3 protein.

V: TRBV5-1; J: TRBJ2-2; CDR3: CASSATLRDRGTGELFF
V: TRBV6-1; J: TRBJ1-2; CDR3: CASNLDRDRGFYTF
V: TRBV30; J: TRBJ2-3; CDR3: CAWSDADTQYF
V: TRBV11-2; J: TRBJ2-2; CDR3: CASSLGGGRNTGELFF
V: TRBV7-8; J: TRBJ1-1; CDR3: CASSFDPLGNTEAFF
V: TRBV6-5; J: TRBJ2-2; CDR3: CASSLGQNTGELFF
V: TRBV6-1; J: TRBJ1-1; CDR3: CASSESQGVNTEAFF
V: TRBV6-6; J: TRBJ1-5; CDR3: CASSSAAAGNQPQHF
V: TRBV9; J: TRBJ2-1; CDR3: CASSSSGGSYNEQFF
V: TRBV4-1; J: TRBJ2-3; CDR3: CASSQVERGGTDTQYF
V: TRBV30; J: TRBJ1-2; CDR3: CAWSWGALDYGYTF
V: TRBV5-1; J: TRBJ2-3; CDR3: CASRPERSTDTQYF